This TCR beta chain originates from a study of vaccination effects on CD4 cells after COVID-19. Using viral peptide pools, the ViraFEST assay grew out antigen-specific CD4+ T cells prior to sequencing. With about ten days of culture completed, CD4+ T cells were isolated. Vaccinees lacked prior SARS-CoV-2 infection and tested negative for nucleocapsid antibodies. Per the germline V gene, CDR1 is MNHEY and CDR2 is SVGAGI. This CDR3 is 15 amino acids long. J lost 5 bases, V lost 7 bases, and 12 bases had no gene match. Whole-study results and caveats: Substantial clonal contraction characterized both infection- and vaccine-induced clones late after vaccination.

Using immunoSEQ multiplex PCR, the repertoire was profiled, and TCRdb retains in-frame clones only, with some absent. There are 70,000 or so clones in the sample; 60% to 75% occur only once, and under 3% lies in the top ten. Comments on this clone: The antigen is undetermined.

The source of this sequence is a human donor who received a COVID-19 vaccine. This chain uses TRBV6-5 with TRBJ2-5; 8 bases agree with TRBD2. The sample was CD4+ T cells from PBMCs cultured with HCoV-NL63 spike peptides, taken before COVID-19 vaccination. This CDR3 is CASTQPGGRTETQYF. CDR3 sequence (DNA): TGTGCCAGCACGCAACCGGGGGGGCGCACTGAGACCCAGTACTTC.